The source of this T cell receptor (beta chain) is a study of blood T cell repertoires in COVID-19. Here immunoSEQ multiplex PCR was the method, and the copy in TCRdb shows in-frame clones only, minus some. The sample has under 250,000 clones; around four fifths are singletons. Sequencing used peripheral blood. This receptor was taken from a woman aged 70-85 years with active or convalescent COVID-19.

The CDR3 protein is CASSGDALFSGANVLTF. The CDR3 bases are TGTGCCAGCAGTGGAGACGCCTTGTTTTCTGGGGCCAACGTCCTGACTTTC. V gene TRBV28 combines with J gene TRBJ2-6; no firm D call. The CDR3 spans 17 residues. Per the germline V gene, CDR1 is MDHEN and CDR2 is SYDVKM. V gave up 5 bases and J gave up 1 base, with 15 bases separating them. Combining the CDR3 with reference TRBV28 and TRBJ2-6 gives the whole variable domain DVKVTQSSRYLVKRTGEKVFLECVQDMDHENMFWYRQDPGLGLRLIYFSYDVKMKEKGDIPEGYSVSREKKERFSLILESASTNQTSMYLCASSGDALFSGANVLTFGAGSRLTVL.